These 13 T cell receptor beta chains were sequenced from one sample in a study of OX40 agonist ivuxolimab in advanced cancers. Library preparation employed the immunoSEQ multiplex PCR assay. The clones in this table, taken by TCRdb from immuneACCESS, are in-frame only. Not every clone is retained; where verified, under half of the shortfall comes from an unresolved V gene, and the cause of the rest is unknown. The sample profile shows roughly 86,000 clones; approximately 90% of them were found once. Of the sample, roughly 0.72% is held by the ten largest clones. Sequencing was performed on CD4+ or CD8+ T cells sorted from blood, taken in a trial of the OX40 agonist ivuxolimab. Every receptor here comes from an adult with an advanced solid tumor such as melanoma, head and neck, liver or kidney cancer.

The V and J genes are TRBV7-9 and TRBJ2-7; 10 positions match TRBD1. V dropped 4 bases and J dropped 5; count of bases not matched to a gene: 14. The CDR3 is 17 residues long. CDR1 and CDR2 from the germline V gene are SEHNR and FQNEAQ (reference sequence). For the CDR3, the DNA is TGTGCCAGCAGCTGGAGCACGGGACAGGGGCCTTTCGACGAGCAGTACTTC. Translating it yields CASSWSTGQGPFDEQYF.

This clone was seen a single time. The CDR3 region has the DNA TGTGCCAGCAGTGGTTTAGCGCCGACCTACGAGCAGTACTTC. It specifies CASSGLAPTYEQYF. The V gene is TRBV6-1, the J gene TRBJ2-7; tentatively, D is TRBD2 (5 bases). The CDR3 covers 14 residues. The ends were cut back, 4 bases at V and 2 bases at J, with 12 bases in the middle. From germline, CDR1 is MNHNS and CDR2 SASEGT.

The chain joins TRBV19 to TRBJ2-1; 9 bases fit TRBD2. From germline, CDR1 is LNHDA and CDR2 SQIVND (reference sequence). The CDR3 spans 19 residues. Trimming at V came to 6 bases and at J to 4 bases, leaving 19 bases not matched to a gene. This CDR3 reads CASSATIRSGLAVYNEQFF. Here the CDR3 DNA reads TGTGCCAGTAGCGCTACCATTAGATCGGGACTAGCTGTTTACAATGAGCAGTTCTTC.

The table lists this clone with a few counts. The J gene is TRBJ1-3, the V gene TRBV7-2, with D uncertain. The CDR3 is 15 amino acids. Trimming shortened V by 5 bases and J by 2 bases, and 13 bases separated the two germline ends. The germline V gene has CDR1 SGHTA and CDR2 FQGNSA. In DNA, the CDR3 is TGTGCCAGCAGCACCCTTCCTGATCCTGGAAACACCATATATTTT. Its translation: CASSTLPDPGNTIYF.

The chain couples TRBV28 to TRBJ2-7; the match to TRBD1 covers 9 bases. The V gene end was trimmed by 5 bases and the J gene end by 5 bases; junction bases not matched to a gene: 1. This CDR3 is 12 amino acids long. The germline V gene has CDR1 MDHEN and CDR2 SYDVKM. CDR3 coding DNA: TGTGCCAGCAGTAGGACAGGGGACGAGCAGTACTTC. This translates into CASSRTGDEQYF.

The chain has TRBV5-6 and TRBJ1-1, with D maybe TRBD1 (5 bases). This CDR3 spans 13 amino acids. Germline V gives CDR1 SGHDT, CDR2 YYEEEE. The V gene lost 0 bases and the J gene lost 10 bases, with 13 bases spanning the gap. The chain's CDR3 is CASSLEGGGVAFF. In DNA form, the CDR3 reads TGTGCCAGCAGCTTGGAGGGAGGAGGGGTAGCTTTCTTT.

V is TRBV7-2 and J is TRBJ2-3; D not certain. Germline V lookup: CDR1 SGHTA, CDR2 FQGNSA. This CDR3 is built from 13 residues. V lost 0 bases and J 2 bases, leaving 3 bases between the germline ends. The CDR3 bases are TGTGCCAGCAGCTTAGCCTACACAGATACGCAGTATTTT. Its translation is CASSLAYTDTQYF.

This clone was seen just once. The chain joins TRBV6-5 to TRBJ2-2; D not resolved. V was pared by 6 bases and J by 6 bases, with 14 bases between. There are 14 residues in the CDR3. CDR1 and CDR2 from the germline V gene are MNHEY and SVGAGI. The CDR3 region has the DNA TGTGCCAGCAGGGGCCAGATGGTCGCCGGGGAGCTGTTTTTT. Translating gives CASRGQMVAGELFF.

Here the CDR3 reads CASSLGQGRSDTQYF. In nucleotides, the CDR3 is TGTGCCAGCAGCTTAGGGCAGGGTAGGTCAGATACGCAGTATTTT. The chain employs TRBV7-3 and TRBJ2-3, with D possibly being TRBD1 (5 bases). Looked up from germline, CDR1 is SGHTA and CDR2 is FQGTGA. This CDR3 is built from 15 residues. V gave up 2 bases and J gave up 4 bases, with 13 bases separating them.

This clone was detected a few times. This chain links TRBV5-4 with TRBJ2-2, with a weak D call TRBD2 (6 bases). CDR3 length: 15 amino acids. V lost 2 bases and J lost 3, with 11 bases in between. Per the germline V gene, CDR1 is SGHNT and CDR2 is YYREEE (reference sequence). The CDR3 DNA reads as TGTGCCAGCAGCTTTTCCGCTAGCGACACCGGGGAGCTGTTTTTT. Its translation: CASSFSASDTGELFF.

The rearrangement joins TRBV5-1 to TRBJ2-6, with D uncertain. Germline assignment: CDR1 SGHRS and CDR2 YFSETQ. V shed 9 bases and J shed 0 bases, with 13 bases lying between them. CDR3 length: 15 amino acids. The CDR3 region is CATSQGYSGANVLTF. CDR3 nucleotides: TGCGCCACCTCGCAAGGATACTCTGGGGCCAACGTCCTGACTTTC.

With respect to this clone: The junction departs from germline at one end; a sequencing error may be responsible. V gene TRBV12-5 combines with J gene TRBJ1-1; TRBD1 agrees at 7 bases. CDR1 and CDR2 (germline): LGHNT, FRNRAP. The CDR3 sequence is 17 residues long. The CDR3 sequence: CASGLGTKGQLNTEAFF. CDR3 coding DNA: TGTGCTAGTGGCTTGGGTACAAAGGGACAGTTGAACACTGAAGCTTTCTTT. Looking up the rest from reference TRBV12-5 and TRBJ1-1 gives the full variable domain: DARVTQTPRHKVTEMGQEVTMRCQPILGHNTVFWYRQTMMQGLELLAYFRNRAPLDDSGMPKDRFSAEMPDATLATLKIQPSEPRDSAVYFCASGLGTKGQLNTEAFFGQGTRLTVV.

The chain has TRBV30 and TRBJ2-2; 10 bases are a match to TRBD1. V gave up 0 bases and J gave up 6 bases; unmatched junction bases: 7. CDR3 size: 16 residues. Germline assignment: CDR1 GTSNPN and CDR2 SVGIG (reference sequence). CDR3 coding DNA: TGTGCCTGGAGTGTACCGGGACAGGGGATTTCCGGGGAGCTGTTTTTT. Translation gives CAWSVPGQGISGELFF.